This TCR beta chain was captured by sequencing in a study of blood T cell repertoires in COVID-19. Here immunoSEQ multiplex PCR was the method, and the copy in TCRdb shows in-frame clones only, minus some. The sample consists of hundreds of thousands of clones, under 95% of them appearing once. In germline, CDR1 is LGHDT, CDR2 YNNKEL (reference sequence). This CDR3 spans 14 amino acids. V dropped 3 bases and J dropped 5; count of bases not matched to a gene: 4. This TCR was recovered from a woman younger than 35 who had recovered from COVID-19. Material for sequencing was peripheral blood. The chain is built from TRBV3-1 (or the pseudogene TRBV3-2) and TRBJ1-1; TRBD1 matches at 9 bases. CDR3: CASSQGTGRTEAFF. The CDR3 DNA sequence: TGTGCCAGCAGCCAGGGGACAGGGCGAACTGAAGCTTTCTTT.